This T cell receptor beta chain is from a study of cytomegalovirus exposure and HLA in healthy donors. As for the study in general: Falling in the Caucasian-associated ancestry cluster were about four fifths of a few hundred genotyped donors. Whole-study results and caveats: Sequence variants that were highly shared formed a cluster that was likely a sequencing artifact. CMV serostatus was the sole immune exposure information available.

13 Jbeta primers and 60 Vbeta primers were used for the PCR. As handled by the study authors: Roughly 9.9 million shared chains were among the about 80 million unique TCR beta chains that a later analysis counted. TCRdb's table, derived via immunoSEQ multiplex PCR, lists solely in-frame clones and lacks some. V and J calls plus clone size are reproduced from that table; the DNA served to infer D and trimming. The repertoire holds roughly 100,000 clones, about 70% seen once, with about 1.9% in the top ten. Germline V gene data show CDR1 as SGDLS and CDR2 as YYNGEE. The length of the CDR3 is 14 residues. Trimming took 5 bases from V and 5 from J; bases not matched to a gene: 8. With respect to this clone: Its cognate antigen is unknown.

The clonotype was recovered from a middle-aged woman in good health and CMV-seronegative. The chain recombines TRBV9 with TRBJ1-2; 8 bases are a match to TRBD1. Sample: PBMCs. The chain's CDR3 is CASRGTGEGYGYTF. As DNA, the CDR3 is TGTGCCAGCAGGGGGACAGGAGAGGGGTATGGCTACACCTTC.